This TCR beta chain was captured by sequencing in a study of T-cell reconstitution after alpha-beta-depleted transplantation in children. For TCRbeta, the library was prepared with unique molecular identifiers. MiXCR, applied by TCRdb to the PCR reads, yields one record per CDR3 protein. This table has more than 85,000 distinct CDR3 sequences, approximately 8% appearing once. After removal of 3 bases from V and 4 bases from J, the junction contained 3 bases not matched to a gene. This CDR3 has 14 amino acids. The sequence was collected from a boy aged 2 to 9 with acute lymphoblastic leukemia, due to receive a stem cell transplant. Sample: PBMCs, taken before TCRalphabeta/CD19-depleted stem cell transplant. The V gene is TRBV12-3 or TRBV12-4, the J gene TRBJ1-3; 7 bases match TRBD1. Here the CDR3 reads CASSLTGMGNTIYF. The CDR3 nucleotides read TGTGCCAGCAGTTTGACAGGGATGGGAAACACCATATATTTT.